The present T cell receptor (beta chain) was sequenced within a study of beta chain features in type 1 diabetes (dated by TCRdb to the late 2010s). About the full investigation: Mean age, gender distribution, total cell number and subset yield were not different between patients and healthy donors. A total of about 110,000,000 sorted cells were examined across all samples, and a strong correlation was observed between cell number per subset and RNA yield. The study compared the TCRB repertoires of sorted circulating CD4+ T cell subsets in recently diagnosed type 1 diabetes patients with those in matched healthy donors. Regulatory and stem cell-like memory subsets were isolated from only 8 patients and roughly 8 healthy donors, whereas naive and central memory subsets came from all 30 or so donors. What the research found in general, with its limitations: Because cDNA was sequenced instead of genomic DNA, highly expressing activated cells could be over-represented, though the groups showed no difference in activation or CD3 levels. Naive, central memory and regulatory TCRB repertoires appeared more similar among patients than among healthy donors. A moderate but significant shortening of TCRB CDR3 length was observed in type 1 diabetes patients in all four CD4+ subsets. Shorter templates might have been favored by PCR, but patient and control samples were amplified and corrected together, so both groups would have been affected equally by any skew. Fewer insertions and more nucleotide deletions at VDJ recombination sites were observed in patients with type 1 diabetes, implying thymic rearrangement abnormalities. Only small numbers of individuals were included in the HLA sub-analyses, which left unresolved whether HLA type had any influence on TCRB rearrangement.

All of the isolated RNA was reverse transcribed with the High Capacity cDNA Reverse Transcription Kit, so expressed TCRB transcripts were sequenced. Naive, central memory and regulatory T cell samples underwent deep immunoSEQ sequencing, averaging about 3.57 million total reads per sample. Sorted cells were lysed in RLT buffer and RNA was extracted with DNase-treated RNeasy Micro or Mini kits, depending on cell number. To prevent cross-contamination, every cell subset was processed on its own, while patient and healthy donor samples were processed together. The immunoSEQ multiplex PCR was used to amplify TCRB sequences from cDNA, yielding 87-bp fragments that span the CDR3 region. Amplicons were sequenced on the Illumina HiSeq platform. In the paper's pipeline: PCR bias was computationally corrected using synthetic template baselines, reads within Hamming distance 2 were collapsed, and singletons that could not be merged were discarded. Reads were aligned against IMGT to assign V, D and J genes, CDR3 length and insertions or deletions at six rearrangement sites. Clonotype counts were normalized to sorted cell number within each subset before computing true diversity and Gini coefficients with the tcR R package. The overlap coefficient, calculated on TCRB nucleotide sequences, was used to measure repertoire sharing. Out-of-frame TCRB sequences from naive cells were analyzed as a proxy for the pre-selection repertoire. The source is immuneACCESS, and TCRdb retained only in-frame sequences with V and J called. Part of the clones is not carried over; for the studies checked, unresolved V genes explain less than half of this, and the remainder is unexplained. V, J and clone size were drawn from that table, and D and trimming were deduced from the DNA. Across this sample there are a few hundred thousand clones, with over 10% seen only once. The top ten clonotypes cover 0.017% of the sample.

The CDR3 covers 17 residues, taking in both the cysteine and the phenylalanine. Only the CDR3 part of the read is kept: 51 bases, read in frame from the first base. Trimming removed 4 bases from V and 7 bases from J; the gene matches leave 11 bases unexplained. The germline V gene supplies CDR1 LGHNA and CDR2 YSLEER. Details on this clone: Its antigen is not yet known. The sample holds no much larger clone one base away, and base qualities are not on file.

From each donor, a single peripheral blood sample of about 100 mL on average was drawn into heparinised tubes. A BD FACSAria II was used to sort naive, central memory, regulatory and stem cell-like memory CD4+ T cells with a panel that included CD45RO, CCR7, CD25, CD127, CD95 and CD27. Purity was above 95% for every sorted population. PBMCs were separated immediately by Lymphoprep density gradient centrifugation and were stained directly, without being cultured. Samples were stained and sorted in pairs, with one healthy donor and one patient per experiment, so that batch effects were minimized. Source material: naive CD4+ T cells from blood. This specimen's cell subset or site label, per the study, means: true naive CD4+ T cells. This receptor was obtained from a man aged 18-30 years in good health. This chain joins TRBV4-3 to TRBJ2-3, with TRBD2 matching 13 junction bases. The nucleotide sequence reads as follows: TGCGCCAGCAGCCGGGCAGCACTAGCGGGGGGGCAAAATACGCAGTATTTT. It translates to CASSRAALAGGQNTQYF.